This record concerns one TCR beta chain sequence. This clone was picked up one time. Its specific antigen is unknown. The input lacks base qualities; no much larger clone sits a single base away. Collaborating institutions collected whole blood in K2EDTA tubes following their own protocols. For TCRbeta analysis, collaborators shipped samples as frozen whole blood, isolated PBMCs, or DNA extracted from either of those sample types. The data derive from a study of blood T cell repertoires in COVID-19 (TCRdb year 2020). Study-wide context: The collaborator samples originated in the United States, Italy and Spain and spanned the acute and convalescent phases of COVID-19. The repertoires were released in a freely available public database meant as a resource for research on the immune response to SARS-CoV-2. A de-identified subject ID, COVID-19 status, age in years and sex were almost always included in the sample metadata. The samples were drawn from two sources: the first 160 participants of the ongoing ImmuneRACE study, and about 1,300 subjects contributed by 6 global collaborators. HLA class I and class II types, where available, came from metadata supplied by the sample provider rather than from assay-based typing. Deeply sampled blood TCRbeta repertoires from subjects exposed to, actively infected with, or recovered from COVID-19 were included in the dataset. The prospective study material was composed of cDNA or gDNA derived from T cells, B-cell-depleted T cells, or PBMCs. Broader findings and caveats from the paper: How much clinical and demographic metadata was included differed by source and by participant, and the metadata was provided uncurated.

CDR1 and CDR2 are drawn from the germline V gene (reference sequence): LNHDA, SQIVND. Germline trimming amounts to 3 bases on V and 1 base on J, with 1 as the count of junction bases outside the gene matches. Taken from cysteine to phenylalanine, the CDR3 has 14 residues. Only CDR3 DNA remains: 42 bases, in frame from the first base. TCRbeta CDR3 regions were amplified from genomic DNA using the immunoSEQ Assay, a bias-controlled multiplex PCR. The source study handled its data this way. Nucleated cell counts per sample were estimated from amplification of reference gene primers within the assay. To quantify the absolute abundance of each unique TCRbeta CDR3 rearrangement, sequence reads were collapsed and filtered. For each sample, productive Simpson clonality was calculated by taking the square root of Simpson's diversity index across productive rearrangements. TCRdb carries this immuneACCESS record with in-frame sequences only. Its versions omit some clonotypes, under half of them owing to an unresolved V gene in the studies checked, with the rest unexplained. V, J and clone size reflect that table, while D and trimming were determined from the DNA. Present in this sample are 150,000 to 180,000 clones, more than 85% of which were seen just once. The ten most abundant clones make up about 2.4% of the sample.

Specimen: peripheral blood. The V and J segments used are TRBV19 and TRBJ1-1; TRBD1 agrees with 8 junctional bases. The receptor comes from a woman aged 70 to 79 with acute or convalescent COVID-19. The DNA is TGTGCCAGTAGTATGGACAGGGCGAACACTGAAGCTTTCTTT. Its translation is CASSMDRANTEAFF.